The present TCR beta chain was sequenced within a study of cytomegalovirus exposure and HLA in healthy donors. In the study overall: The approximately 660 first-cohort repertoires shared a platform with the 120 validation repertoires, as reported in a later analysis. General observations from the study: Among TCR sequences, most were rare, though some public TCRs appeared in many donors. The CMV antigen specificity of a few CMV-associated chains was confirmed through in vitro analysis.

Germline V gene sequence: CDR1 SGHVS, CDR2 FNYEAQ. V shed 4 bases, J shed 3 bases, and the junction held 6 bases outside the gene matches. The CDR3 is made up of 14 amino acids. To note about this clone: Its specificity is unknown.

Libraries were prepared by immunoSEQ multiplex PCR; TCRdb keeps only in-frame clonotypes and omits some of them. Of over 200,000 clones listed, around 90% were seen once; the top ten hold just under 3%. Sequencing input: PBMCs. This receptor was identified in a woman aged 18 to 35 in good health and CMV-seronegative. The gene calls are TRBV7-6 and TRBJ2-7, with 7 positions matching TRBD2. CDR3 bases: TGTGCCAGCAGCTCCTTCAGCGGGAACTACGAGCAGTACTTC. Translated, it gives CASSSFSGNYEQYF.